Following are 13 T cell receptor beta chains from one sample sequenced in a study of shared clonotypes between healthy human individuals (dated by TCRdb to about 2020). Library creation used the immunoSEQ multiplex PCR assay. Drawn from immuneACCESS, this table holds only the in-frame rearrangements with V and J called that TCRdb kept. Clones are partly lost; checked studies trace under half to an unresolved V gene and leave the rest unexplained. This sample holds 2 million to 2.5 million clones; over 90% were observed only once. The ten largest account for around 0.4% of the sample. Sequences were obtained from naive CD4+ T cells from PBMCs. The cell subset or site label on this specimen signifies: CD45RA+ positively selected. All receptors come from a man in his late teens or twenties in good health. Some clones in this sample may be carry-over from other donors' samples.

This clone was detected only a few times. The J gene is TRBJ1-3, the V gene TRBV9; no firm D call. The CDR3 sequence is 14 residues long. Trimming stripped 6 bases from V and 2 bases from J, with 12 bases between. Germline V gives CDR1 SGDLS, CDR2 YYNGEE. The CDR3 coding sequence is TGTGCCAGCACCGGGAGAGGCGCTGGAAACACCATATATTTT. It translates to CASTGRGAGNTIYF.

Note on this clone: Other DNA sequences in the same sample also yield this CDR3. CDR3 residues: CASSLVNYGYTF. Written as DNA, the CDR3 is TGTGCCAGCAGTTTAGTTAACTATGGCTACACCTTC. The gene calls are TRBV28 and TRBJ1-2; D unclear. The CDR3 spans 12 residues. Germline V gives CDR1 MDHEN, CDR2 SYDVKM. V lost 2 bases to trimming and J lost 1 base, with 2 bases between them.

CDR3 region: CASSPGTARDTEAFF. The CDR3 DNA is TGTGCCAGCAGCCCGGGGACAGCTCGGGACACTGAAGCTTTCTTT. The V and J genes are TRBV9 and TRBJ1-1; 7 bases match TRBD1. Trimming removed 4 bases from V and 3 bases from J; junction bases left unmatched: 9. The V gene's germline CDR1 is SGDLS and CDR2 YYNGEE. The CDR3 runs to 15 residues.

The chain employs TRBV5-1 and TRBJ2-7, with 7 bases aligning to TRBD1. Unmatched junction bases numbered 11, after V lost 1 base and J lost 7 bases. CDR3 length equals 15 residues. In germline, CDR1 is SGHRS, CDR2 YFSETQ. CDR3 protein: CASSLHPLQGEEQYF. The CDR3 nucleotides read TGCGCCAGCAGCTTGCACCCTCTCCAGGGGGAAGAGCAGTACTTC.

The J gene is TRBJ2-1, the V gene TRBV5-1; TRBD1 might be the D (5 bases). Germline-derived CDR1 and CDR2 are SGHRS and YFSETQ. V dropped 3 bases and J dropped 6 bases, with 16 bases sitting between them. The CDR3 is 15 amino acids. Here the CDR3 reads CASSSDGQVGNEQFF. CDR3 bases: TGCGCCAGCAGCTCCGATGGACAAGTGGGCAATGAGCAGTTCTTC.

This sequence joins TRBV5-1 and TRBJ1-5; possibly TRBD1 for D (6 bases). V was clipped by 0 bases and J by 7 bases, with 23 bases between them. Germline V gene data show CDR1 as SGHRS and CDR2 as YFSETQ. This CDR3 region has 18 residues. DNA of the CDR3: TGCGCCAGCAGCTTGGCTCCCCCCACGCAAGGGGGGAGACAGCCCCAGCATTTT. Protein: CASSLAPPTQGGRQPQHF. The full variable domain, completed using reference TRBV5-1 and TRBJ1-5, is KAGVTQTPRYLIKTRGQQVTLSCSPISGHRSVSWYQQTPGQGLQFLFEYFSETQRNKGNFPGRFSGRQFSNSRSEMNVSTLELGDSALYLCASSLAPPTQGGRQPQHFGDGTRLSIL.

The chain has TRBV7-7 and TRBJ2-5, with 10 bases lining up with TRBD2. V shed 5 bases, J shed 2 bases, and the junction held 17 bases outside the gene matches. The CDR3 contains 19 residues. The germline V gene encodes CDR1 SSHAT and CDR2 FNYEAQ (reference sequence). CDR3 nucleotides: TGTGCCAGCAGCCGAGAGCGGGCTAGCGGGAGAAGGATGCAAGAGACCCAGTACTTC. Its translation: CASSRERASGRRMQETQYF. Based on the CDR3 plus reference TRBV7-7 and TRBJ2-5, the full variable domain is GAGVSQSPRYKVTKRGQDVTLRCDPISSHATLYWYQQALGQGPEFLTYFNYEAQPDKSGLPSDRFSAERPEGSISTLTIQRTEQRDSAMYRCASSRERASGRRMQETQYFGPGTRLLVL.

The chain couples TRBV7-8 to TRBJ2-3, with a possible D match to TRBD1 (5 bases). Germline V gene data show CDR1 as SGHVS and CDR2 as FQNEAQ. The CDR3 consists of 12 residues. V lost 2 bases and J 6 bases, leaving 6 bases between the germline ends. CDR3 sequence: CASSLKGDTQYF. The CDR3 nucleotides are TGTGCCAGCAGCTTAAAGGGGGATACGCAGTATTTT.

This chain connects TRBV6-5 to TRBJ2-7; no firm D call. This CDR3 is built from 11 residues. CDR1 and CDR2 (germline): MNHEY, SVGAGI. Trimming removed 5 bases at V and 3 bases at J, with 5 bases between. The CDR3 spells CASSIGYEQYF. DNA of the CDR3: TGTGCCAGCAGTATCGGCTACGAGCAGTACTTC.

This clone was found once. The V gene is TRBV5-6, the J gene TRBJ2-3, with 7 nucleotides matching TRBD1. Germline CDR1 and CDR2: SGHDT and YYEEEE. J lost 2 bases, V lost 2 bases, and 5 bases had no gene match. The CDR3 has 15 amino acids. The CDR3 region has the DNA TGTGCCAGCAGCTTAACAGGGGTGATCACAGATACGCAGTATTTT. Its translation is CASSLTGVITDTQYF. The full variable domain, with the rest looked up from reference TRBV5-6 and TRBJ2-3, is DAGVTQSPTHLIKTRGQQVTLRCSPKSGHDTVSWYQQALGQGPQFIFQYYEEEERQRGNFPDRFSGHQFPNYSSELNVNALLLGDSALYLCASSLTGVITDTQYFGPGTRLTVL.

The gene calls are TRBV5-8 and TRBJ2-7, with D possibly matching TRBD2 (6 bases). The V end lost 5 bases, the J end lost 0 bases, and 27 bases lay between the germline ends. This CDR3 is 19 amino acids long. Germline V gene data show CDR1 as SGHTS and CDR2 as YDEGEE. The CDR3 bases are TGTGCCAGCAGGCGGAGGGTGGCGAGTTTGCGGTCTAGCTCCTACGAGCAGTACTTC. Residues: CASRRRVASLRSSSYEQYF.

The chain couples TRBV28 to TRBJ1-2, with D possibly being TRBD1 (5 bases). V was trimmed by 2 bases and J by 3 bases, leaving 10 bases between them. CDR3 size: 14 residues. Germline lookup yields CDR1 MDHEN and CDR2 SYDVKM. CDR3 nucleotides: TGTGCCAGCAGTTTAACCCAGGGAGACTATGGCTACACCTTC. It codes for CASSLTQGDYGYTF.

This sequence joins TRBV10-3 and TRBJ2-2; TRBD1 agrees at 7 bases. The CDR3 consists of 15 residues. Germline CDR1 and CDR2: ENHRY and SYGVKD. The junction had 6 bases not matched to a gene; V was cut back by 7 bases and J by 1 base. DNA of the CDR3: TGTGCCATCAAACCCGGGACAGAGAACACCGGGGAGCTGTTTTTT. Translating it yields CAIKPGTENTGELFF.